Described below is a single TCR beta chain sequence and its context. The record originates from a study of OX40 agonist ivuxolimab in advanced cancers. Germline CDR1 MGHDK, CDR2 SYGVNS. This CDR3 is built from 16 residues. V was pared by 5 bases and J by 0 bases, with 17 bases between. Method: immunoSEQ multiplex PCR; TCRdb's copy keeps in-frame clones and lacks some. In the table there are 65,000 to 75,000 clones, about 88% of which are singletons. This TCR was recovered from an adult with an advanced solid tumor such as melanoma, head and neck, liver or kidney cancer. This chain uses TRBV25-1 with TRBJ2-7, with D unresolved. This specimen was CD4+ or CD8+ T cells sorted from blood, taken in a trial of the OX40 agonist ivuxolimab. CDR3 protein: CASSRRGGRSSYEQYF. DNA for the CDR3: TGTGCCAGCAGTCGCAGAGGTGGCAGAAGCTCCTACGAGCAGTACTTC.